Following are 32 T cell receptor beta chains from one sample sequenced in a study of cytomegalovirus exposure and HLA in healthy donors. 60 Vbeta and 13 Jbeta primers were used in PCR. Produced via immunoSEQ multiplex PCR; TCRdb's table is partial and in-frame only. The data hold about 110,000 clones, with roughly four fifths observed a single time. The source material was PBMCs. The receptors come from a woman between 50 and 59 years old in good health and CMV-seropositive.

This clone has a handful of counts. The chain links TRBV28 to TRBJ1-1; the D is unclear. Deletions cut 4 bases from V and 4 bases from J, with 4 bases between. CDR1 and CDR2 from the germline V gene are MDHEN and SYDVKM. This CDR3 comprises 11 residues. In DNA, the CDR3 is TGTGCCAGCAGTTCAGTCACTGAAGCTTTCTTT. It yields the protein CASSSVTEAFF. The full variable domain, in which reference TRBV28 and TRBJ1-1 provide the parts outside the CDR3, is DVKVTQSSRYLVKRTGEKVFLECVQDMDHENMFWYRQDPGLGLRLIYFSYDVKMKEKGDIPEGYSVSREKKERFSLILESASTNQTSMYLCASSSVTEAFFGQGTRLTVV.

A word on this clone: Other DNA sequences within the sample encode an identical CDR3. The chain recombines TRBV5-4 with TRBJ1-1, with TRBD1 as a possible D gene (6 bases). Trimming took off 0 bases at V and 5 bases at J, with 17 bases between the two ends. The CDR3 runs 16 residues. In germline, CDR1 is SGHNT, CDR2 YYREEE (reference sequence). The CDR3 DNA reads as TGTGCCAGCAGCTTGGGGGGGCTTACAGATGGGACTGAAGCTTTCTTT. As protein: CASSLGGLTDGTEAFF.

The chain has TRBV7-9 and TRBJ1-2, with TRBD1 matching over 8 bases. Germline CDR1 reads SEHNR; CDR2 reads FQNEAQ (reference sequence). The junction had 9 bases not matched to a gene; V was cut back by 5 bases and J by 7 bases. The CDR3 length is 14 residues. CDR3 in DNA: TGTGCCAGCAGCCGCGAGACAGGGGTCGCTGGCTACACCTTC. This translates into CASSRETGVAGYTF.

The chain uses TRBV6-5 and TRBJ1-1; D ambiguous. V was cut by 2 bases and J by 6 bases, with 10 bases left in between. CDR1 and CDR2 (germline): MNHEY, SVGAGI. This CDR3 is built from 13 residues. CDR3 region: CASSYLLEAEAFF. CDR3 sequence (DNA): TGTGCCAGCAGTTACCTGCTCGAGGCTGAAGCTTTCTTT.

This chain uses TRBV29-1 with TRBJ2-3; 9 nucleotides line up with TRBD2. J was trimmed by 4 bases and V by 6 bases; bases with no gene match: 17. The CDR3 spans 17 residues. Germline V gene sequence: CDR1 SQVTM, CDR2 ANQGSEA. As DNA, the CDR3 is TGCAGCGTCATCGGAGCGGGGGGCCATCTAGGCCCAGATACGCAGTATTTT. Its translation is CSVIGAGGHLGPDTQYF.

V and J are TRBV7-2 and TRBJ1-1, with D unresolved. Deletions cut 5 bases from V and 3 bases from J, with 4 bases between. The germline CDR1 and CDR2 sequences are SGHTA and FQGNSA. This CDR3 region has 11 residues. DNA for the CDR3: TGTGCCAGCAGCCTTTACACTGAAGCTTTCTTT. It yields the protein CASSLYTEAFF.

Written as DNA, the CDR3 is TGCAGCGTTGAACTAGCGGGGTCGAACACCGGGGAGCTGTTTTTT. Translating it yields CSVELAGSNTGELFF. The rearrangement joins TRBV29-1 to TRBJ2-2; the match to TRBD2 covers 9 bases. V dropped 2 bases and J dropped 0; count of bases not matched to a gene: 1. CDR3 size: 15 residues. Germline V gives CDR1 SQVTM, CDR2 ANQGSEA.

The rearrangement uses TRBV30 and TRBJ2-5; TRBD2 agrees at 8 bases. The CDR3 is 13 residues long. The trim removed 0 bases at V and 3 bases at J, leaving 0 bases unmatched. Germline-derived CDR1 and CDR2 are GTSNPN and SVGIG (reference sequence). CDR3 loop: CAWSVGGEETQYF. The CDR3, as DNA: TGTGCCTGGAGTGTCGGGGGGGAAGAGACCCAGTACTTC.

Here the CDR3 reads CASSFPPFEGQDEKLFF. The CDR3, as DNA: TGTGCCAGCAGTTTCCCCCCCTTTGAAGGCCAGGATGAAAAACTGTTTTTT. V and J are TRBV28 and TRBJ1-4; D is ambiguous. This CDR3 is 17 amino acids long. CDR1 and CDR2 from the germline V gene are MDHEN and SYDVKM. V was shortened by 3 bases and J by 6 bases, with 20 bases between the two germline ends.

This sequence joins TRBV27 and TRBJ1-5; D call uncertain. Germline V gives CDR1 MNHEY, CDR2 SMNVEV (reference sequence). V was cut by 1 base and J by 4 bases, with 8 bases left in between. CDR3 length: 14 residues. CDR3 DNA sequence: TGTGCCAGCAGTTTATTGACGGGGAATCAGCCCCAGCATTTT. It encodes CASSLLTGNQPQHF.

The CDR3 region has the DNA TGTGCCACCCGGGGGGGGGCAATGACTGAAGCTTTCTTT. Amino acid sequence: CATRGGAMTEAFF. V is TRBV6-5 and J is TRBJ1-1; maybe TRBD1 (6 bases). Germline CDR1 and CDR2: MNHEY and SVGAGI. Trimming took off 10 bases at V and 5 bases at J, with 17 bases between the two ends. This CDR3 has 13 residues.

The chain recombines TRBV2 with TRBJ2-5; D is perhaps TRBD1 (7 bases). The CDR3 length is 14 residues. Deletions cut 3 bases from V and 5 bases from J, with 13 bases between. Germline V gene data show CDR1 as SNHLY and CDR2 as FYNNEI. CDR3 loop: CASSEQGGGETQYF. The CDR3 DNA is TGTGCCAGCAGTGAGCAGGGGGGCGGTGAGACCCAGTACTTC. Full variable domain (rest looked up from reference TRBV2 and TRBJ2-5): EPEVTQTPSHQVTQMGQEVILRCVPISNHLYFYWYRQILGQKVEFLVSFYNNEISEKSEIFDDQFSVERPDGSNFTLKIRSTKLEDSAMYFCASSEQGGGETQYFGPGTRLLVL.

This chain uses TRBV5-8 with TRBJ2-5; 10 bases are shared with TRBD2. The J segment lost 1 base and the V segment lost 2 bases, leaving 8 bases of the junction unmatched. Germline values: CDR1 SGHTS, CDR2 YDEGEE. The CDR3 spans 17 residues. CDR3 DNA sequence: TGTGCCAGCAGCTTCCGTCGACTAGCGGGTGCCCAAGAGACCCAGTACTTC. Residues: CASSFRRLAGAQETQYF.

A single count supports this clone. The V and J genes are TRBV19 and TRBJ1-1; D is perhaps TRBD1 (5 bases). Trimming removed 7 bases from V and 4 bases from J, with 16 bases in between. In germline, CDR1 is LNHDA, CDR2 SQIVND (reference sequence). There are 14 residues in the CDR3. The CDR3 loop reads CASTFNRYATEAFF. The CDR3 region has the DNA TGTGCCAGTACGTTTAACAGGTATGCCACTGAAGCTTTCTTT.

The chain joins TRBV7-6 to TRBJ1-1; 8 bases map to TRBD1. The CDR3 contains 15 residues. Trimming at V came to 5 bases and at J to 4 bases, leaving 9 bases not matched to a gene. Germline loops: CDR1 SGHVS, CDR2 FNYEAQ. CDR3 sequence: CASSMPYTGGTEAFF. CDR3 DNA sequence: TGTGCCAGCAGCATGCCGTATACAGGGGGCACTGAAGCTTTCTTT.

V and J are TRBV5-4 and TRBJ2-7; D uncertain. Germline values: CDR1 SGHNT, CDR2 YYREEE (reference sequence). V was shortened by 4 bases and J by 5 bases, with 16 bases between the two germline ends. The CDR3 loop spans 14 amino acids. CDR3 sequence reads: CASSRYGPGDEQYF. The CDR3 nucleotides read TGTGCCAGCAGCAGGTACGGCCCTGGAGACGAGCAGTACTTC.

V usage is TRBV6-5 and J usage is TRBJ1-5, with 8 bases fitting TRBD1. This CDR3 comprises 14 residues. V shed 7 bases and J 3 bases; nucleotides not matched to a gene: 5. Germline V gene sequence: CDR1 MNHEY, CDR2 SVGAGI. The CDR3, as DNA: TGTGCCAGCAAACCGACAGGGGCCAATCAGCCCCAGCATTTT. It translates to CASKPTGANQPQHF.

The chain employs TRBV7-3 and TRBJ1-2; tentative D call: TRBD1 (5 bases). Looked up from germline, CDR1 is SGHTA and CDR2 is FQGTGA. V lost 3 bases, J lost 0 bases, and 8 bases lay in between. The CDR3 covers 14 residues. The CDR3 loop reads CASSLDNTNYGYTF. As DNA, the CDR3 is TGTGCCAGCAGCTTGGACAATACTAACTATGGCTACACCTTC.

V gene TRBV5-1 combines with J gene TRBJ2-2, with 13 bases fitting TRBD2. Germline V gene lookup returns CDR1 SGHRS and CDR2 YFSETQ. V gave up 3 bases and J gave up 6 bases; unmatched junction bases: 2. This CDR3 has 15 amino acids. As DNA, the CDR3 is TGCGCCAGCAGCTCGACTAGCGGGGGGCCCGGGGAGCTGTTTTTT. This encodes CASSSTSGGPGELFF.

The chain recombines TRBV7-2 with TRBJ1-3; D perhaps matches TRBD1 (6 bases). The V gene's germline CDR1 is SGHTA and CDR2 FQGNSA. V lost 2 bases and J 4 bases, leaving 9 bases between the germline ends. This CDR3 spans 14 amino acids. CDR3 loop: CASSLSTGGNTIYF. The CDR3 DNA is TGTGCCAGCAGCTTAAGCACAGGGGGAAACACCATATATTTT.

This chain connects TRBV5-1 to TRBJ2-7, with 12 bases lining up with TRBD2. Germline V gives CDR1 SGHRS, CDR2 YFSETQ. The CDR3 extends over 14 amino acids. Trimming cost V 3 bases and J 7 bases; bases outside gene matches: 5. As DNA, the CDR3 is TGCGCCAGCAGCTCTAGCGGGGGGGCTAGAGAGCAGTACTTC. Translating it yields CASSSSGGAREQYF. Full variable domain (outside the CDR3, taken from reference TRBV5-1 and TRBJ2-7): KAGVTQTPRYLIKTRGQQVTLSCSPISGHRSVSWYQQTPGQGLQFLFEYFSETQRNKGNFPGRFSGRQFSNSRSEMNVSTLELGDSALYLCASSSSGGAREQYFGPGTRLTVT.

The rearrangement joins TRBV7-2 to TRBJ1-1; weak D call: TRBD1 (6 bases). V shed 1 base and J shed 2 bases, with 20 bases lying between them. Per germline, CDR1 SGHTA and CDR2 FQGNSA. CDR3 length equals 18 residues. CDR3 region: CASSLVVIIWDTNTEAFF. Here the CDR3 DNA reads TGTGCCAGCAGCTTAGTGGTTATAATATGGGACACCAACACTGAAGCTTTCTTT. The complete variable domain, with remaining parts taken from reference TRBV7-2 and TRBJ1-1, reads GAGVSQSPSNKVTEKGKDVELRCDPISGHTALYWYRQSLGQGLEFLIYFQGNSAPDKSGLPSDRFSAERTGGSVSTLTIQRTQQEDSAVYLCASSLVVIIWDTNTEAFFGQGTRLTVV.

The chain is built from TRBV19 and TRBJ1-5; TRBD1 agrees at 8 bases. The CDR3 is 14 amino acids. The germline V gene has CDR1 LNHDA and CDR2 SQIVND (reference sequence). V was pared by 4 bases and J by 3 bases, with 2 bases of the junction left unmatched. The CDR3, as DNA: TGTGCCAGTAGTACGACAGGGGACAATCAGCCCCAGCATTTT. Its protein product is CASSTTGDNQPQHF.

CDR3 DNA: TGTGCCAGCAGTCCCGGGACAGGGGATCAGCCCCAGCATTTT. This encodes CASSPGTGDQPQHF. V and J are TRBV28 and TRBJ1-5, with TRBD1 identical over 10 bases. Germline CDR1 MDHEN, CDR2 SYDVKM. CDR3 length equals 14 residues. V lost 5 bases to trimming and J lost 5 bases; unmatched junction nucleotides: 3.

This rearrangement joins TRBV7-9 to TRBJ1-2, with D tentatively TRBD1 (6 bases). Germline V gene sequence: CDR1 SEHNR, CDR2 FQNEAQ (reference sequence). This CDR3 is built from 13 residues. V shed 3 bases and J shed 4 bases, with 9 bases lying between them. This CDR3 reads CASSLTGLYGYTF. The CDR3 nucleotides are TGTGCCAGCAGCTTGACAGGCCTCTATGGCTACACCTTC.

The chain employs TRBV10-3 and TRBJ2-6, with D possibly TRBD2 on 6 matching bases. Trimming stripped 0 bases from V and 1 base from J, with 13 bases between. This CDR3 contains 18 residues. In germline, CDR1 is ENHRY, CDR2 SYGVKD. The CDR3 loop is CAISESQGGGSGANVLTF. The DNA of the CDR3 is TGTGCCATCAGTGAGTCCCAGGGAGGAGGGTCTGGGGCCAACGTCCTGACTTTC.

CDR3 in amino acids: CASSVRRGGAGDTQYF. The CDR3 DNA follows: TGTGCCAGCAGCGTACGACGCGGGGGGGCCGGGGATACGCAGTATTTT. The V and J genes are TRBV9 and TRBJ2-3; 9 nucleotides match TRBD2. The junction had 9 bases not matched to a gene; V was cut back by 1 base and J by 6 bases. Germline values: CDR1 SGDLS, CDR2 YYNGEE. The CDR3 length is 16 residues.

This chain connects TRBV29-1 to TRBJ1-4, with a weak D call TRBD1 (6 bases). The CDR3 is 15 residues long. V lost 4 bases and J lost 8, with 20 bases in between. Germline V gives CDR1 SQVTM, CDR2 ANQGSEA. CDR3 nucleotides: TGCAGCGTTGCCCTTTTCGGGGGGCGAAAGGAAAAACTGTTTTTT. Protein sequence: CSVALFGGRKEKLFF. The whole variable domain, remainder taken from reference TRBV29-1 and TRBJ1-4, is SAVISQKPSRDICQRGTSLTIQCQVDSQVTMMFWYRQQPGQSLTLIATANQGSEATYESGFVIDKFPISRPNLTFSTLTVSNMSPEDSSIYLCSVALFGGRKEKLFFGSGTQLSVL.

This clone was counted between two and nine times. The sample holds other DNA sequences that translate to the same CDR3. The V and J genes are TRBV28 and TRBJ1-1, with TRBD1 matching 8 bases. This CDR3 spans 15 amino acids. Trimming cost V 4 bases and J 4 bases; bases outside gene matches: 8. In germline, CDR1 is MDHEN, CDR2 SYDVKM. The CDR3 region is CASSSGGVGGTEAFF. In nucleotides, the CDR3 is TGTGCCAGCAGTTCAGGGGGCGTCGGGGGCACTGAAGCTTTCTTT.

The chain combines TRBV7-6 with TRBJ2-7, with 8 bases lining up with TRBD1. V was clipped by 5 bases and J by 2 bases; unmatched bases: 11. The CDR3 has 16 residues. The germline V gene encodes CDR1 SGHVS and CDR2 FNYEAQ. CDR3 in amino acids: CASSALPDRAPYEQYF. The CDR3, as DNA: TGTGCCAGCAGCGCCTTACCGGACAGGGCCCCCTACGAGCAGTACTTC.

With regard to this clone: This same CDR3 is encoded by further DNA sequences in the sample. This chain links TRBV18 with TRBJ1-1; D might be TRBD1 (6 bases). The CDR3 contains 15 residues. Trimming cost V 1 base and J 4 bases, with 13 bases left between them. Per germline, CDR1 KGHSH and CDR2 LQKENI. CDR3 sequence reads: CASSPLTRGLTEAFF. The CDR3 coding sequence is TGTGCCAGCTCACCACTGACCAGGGGTCTCACTGAAGCTTTCTTT.

This clone came up a few times. V usage is TRBV4-2 and J usage is TRBJ1-4; TRBD1 might be the D (6 bases). CDR1 and CDR2 from the germline V gene are LGHNA and YNFKEQ. V was cut by 2 bases and J by 2 bases, with 15 bases left in between. The CDR3 is 17 amino acids. CDR3 DNA: TGTGCCAGCAGCCAAATGACAGGAGGACTGACTAATGAAAAACTGTTTTTT. It codes for CASSQMTGGLTNEKLFF.